This TCR beta chain was sequenced in a study of shared clonotypes between healthy human individuals. At the level of the study: Participating donors consisted of two women and a few men aged 18 to 49. Overall study findings and caveats: It was only blood that was sampled, and tissue repertoires likely differ.

The CDR3 contains 16 residues. The germline gives CDR1 MGHRA, CDR2 YSYEKL. V trimming: 2 bases; J trimming: 4 bases; junction bases outside the gene matches: 4. Assay: immunoSEQ multiplex PCR; the TCRdb copy retains only in-frame clones and omits some. This repertoire shows roughly 2 million clones, approximately 95% found once; its top ten account for roughly 1.1%. Selected positively for CCR7 and CD45RO-negative, naive CD8 cells excluded terminally differentiated effector memory CD45RA+ cells. Donors included only healthy HIV-negative adults lacking recent acute infections or vaccinations. The donors were all Caucasian adults (living in Nashville, Tennessee). A remark on this clone: Its antigen is still unknown.

The specimen was naive CD8+ T cells sorted from blood. J is TRBJ2-5 and V is TRBV4-1; 13 bases align to TRBD2. This receptor was taken from a man aged 18 to 35 in good health. The CDR3 here is CASSQTSGGASETQYF. DNA for the CDR3: TGCGCCAGCAGCCAAACTAGCGGGGGGGCATCAGAGACCCAGTACTTC.